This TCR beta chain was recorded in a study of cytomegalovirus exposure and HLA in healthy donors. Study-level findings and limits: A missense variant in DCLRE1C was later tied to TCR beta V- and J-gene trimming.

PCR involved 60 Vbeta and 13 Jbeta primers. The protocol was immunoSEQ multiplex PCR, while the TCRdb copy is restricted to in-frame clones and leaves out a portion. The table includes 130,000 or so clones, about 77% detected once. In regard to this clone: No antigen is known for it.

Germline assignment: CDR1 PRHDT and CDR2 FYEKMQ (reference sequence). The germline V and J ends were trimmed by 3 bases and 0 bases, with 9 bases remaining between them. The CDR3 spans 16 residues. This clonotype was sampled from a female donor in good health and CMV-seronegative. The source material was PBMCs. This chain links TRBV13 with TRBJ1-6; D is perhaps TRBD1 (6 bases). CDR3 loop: CASSLGAGSYNSPLHF. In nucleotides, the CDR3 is TGTGCCAGCAGCTTGGGGGCGGGCTCCTATAATTCACCCCTCCACTTT.